The 32 T cell receptor beta chains reported below all come from one sample, sequenced in a study of blood T cell repertoires in COVID-19. Method: immunoSEQ multiplex PCR; TCRdb's copy keeps in-frame clones and lacks some. The data show a few hundred thousand clones, around 89% seen once. The source material was PBMCs or T cells enriched from blood (not recorded which). The receptor set was obtained from a man between 18 and 35 years old who had recovered from COVID-19.

The V and J genes are TRBV7-3 and TRBJ2-5; TRBD2 matches 7 bases. The CDR3 is 14 amino acids. From germline, CDR1 is SGHTA and CDR2 FQGTGA. The J segment lost 2 bases and the V segment lost 0 bases, leaving 0 bases of the junction unmatched. Written as DNA, the CDR3 is TGTGCCAGCAGCTTAACGGGGGGGCAAGAGACCCAGTACTTC. Its protein product is CASSLTGGQETQYF.

The sample holds a few counts of this clone. V gene TRBV7-8 combines with J gene TRBJ1-5; 8 nucleotides line up with TRBD1. The V and J ends lost 5 bases and 7 bases, in that order; junction bases with no gene match: 13. Germline values: CDR1 SGHVS, CDR2 FQNEAQ. The CDR3 length is 16 residues. The CDR3 bases are TGTGCCAGCAGCCTATTCGCACAGGGGGGGAGGCAGCCCCAGCATTTT. This translates into CASSLFAQGGRQPQHF.

This clone appeared a few times. J is TRBJ2-1 and V is TRBV11-2; no reliable D call. This CDR3 has 13 amino acids. Trimming removed 0 bases at V and 4 bases at J, with 4 bases between. Germline loops: CDR1 SGHAT, CDR2 FQNNGV. This chain's CDR3 is CASSLERYNEQFF. The CDR3 coding sequence is TGTGCCAGCAGCTTAGAACGGTACAATGAGCAGTTCTTC.

The rearrangement uses TRBV11-2 and TRBJ2-3, with 11 bases aligning to TRBD1. Per germline, CDR1 SGHAT and CDR2 FQNNGV. This CDR3 spans 16 amino acids. V was clipped by 0 bases and J by 6 bases; unmatched bases: 5. The CDR3, as DNA: TGTGCCAGCAGCTTAGAAGGACAGGGGGCGCGGGATACGCAGTATTTT. Amino acid sequence: CASSLEGQGARDTQYF.

The rearrangement uses TRBV6-1 and TRBJ1-5; D uncertain. The V end lost 1 base, the J end lost 3 bases, and 13 bases lay between the germline ends. This CDR3 has 16 residues. Germline V gene sequence: CDR1 MNHNS, CDR2 SASEGT. CDR3 sequence reads: CASSEVLGRINQPQHF. The CDR3 DNA follows: TGTGCCAGCAGTGAAGTTCTCGGCAGGATCAATCAGCCCCAGCATTTT.

The chain is built from TRBV5-1 and TRBJ1-1; weak D call: TRBD1 (5 bases). The CDR3 has 15 residues. Per the germline V gene, CDR1 is SGHRS and CDR2 is YFSETQ. V lost 0 bases, J lost 10 bases, and 19 bases lay in between. The CDR3 loop is CASSLDSIRGRRAFF. The CDR3, as DNA: TGCGCCAGCAGCTTGGACTCCATTAGGGGTAGGCGAGCTTTCTTT.

The chain is built from TRBV13 and TRBJ2-7; 7 nucleotides align to TRBD1. CDR1 is PRHDT, CDR2 FYEKMQ, per germline (reference sequence). The V and J ends lost 8 bases and 4 bases, in that order; junction bases with no gene match: 5. This CDR3 is built from 12 residues. CDR3 region: CASGTGAYEQYF. The CDR3 nucleotides are TGTGCCAGCGGCACAGGGGCATACGAGCAGTACTTC.

The chain uses TRBV4-1 and TRBJ1-5; D is undetermined. CDR1 and CDR2 (germline): MGHRA, YSYEKL. Trimming left V 0 bases short and J 7 bases short, with 13 bases between. This CDR3 has 15 amino acids. The CDR3 loop is CASSQDQGGRQPQHF. The DNA of the CDR3 is TGCGCCAGCAGCCAAGATCAAGGAGGGCGCCAGCCCCAGCATTTT.

The chain couples TRBV4-1 to TRBJ1-3; D remains ambiguous. CDR1 and CDR2 (germline): MGHRA, YSYEKL. The CDR3 has 15 amino acids. Trimming took off 1 base at V and 0 bases at J, with 7 bases between the two ends. The CDR3 loop reads CASSQVTDSGNTIYF. CDR3 sequence (DNA): TGCGCCAGCAGCCAAGTCACAGACTCTGGAAACACCATATATTTT.

The chain uses TRBV29-1 and TRBJ1-1; D is possibly TRBD1 (6 bases). Trimming shortened V by 6 bases and J by 0 bases, and 11 bases separated the two germline ends. The CDR3 has 13 amino acids. Germline assignment: CDR1 SQVTM and CDR2 ANQGSEA. CDR3 amino acids: CSVVGQLNTEAFF. For the CDR3, the DNA is TGCAGCGTAGTTGGACAGCTGAACACTGAAGCTTTCTTT.

The chain couples TRBV10-3 to TRBJ2-6; the match to TRBD1 covers 7 bases. Trimming took 8 bases from V and 0 from J; bases not matched to a gene: 13. Germline V gene lookup returns CDR1 ENHRY and CDR2 SYGVKD. This CDR3 spans 18 amino acids. The DNA of the CDR3 is TGTGCCATCCTACCTGGGAAAGGGACAGCCTCTGGGGCCAACGTCCTGACTTTC. Translating it yields CAILPGKGTASGANVLTF.

This rearrangement joins TRBV19 to TRBJ1-1; the match to TRBD1 covers 8 bases. Looked up from germline, CDR1 is LNHDA and CDR2 is SQIVND (reference sequence). The CDR3 spans 15 residues. The J segment lost 6 bases and the V segment lost 5 bases, leaving 11 bases of the junction unmatched. CDR3 region: CASSLQDRARAEAFF. In nucleotides, the CDR3 is TGTGCCAGTAGTCTGCAGGACAGGGCTAGGGCTGAAGCTTTCTTT.

J is TRBJ1-2 and V is TRBV6-5; 7 nucleotides line up with TRBD1. This CDR3 contains 11 residues. J was trimmed by 13 bases and V by 10 bases; bases with no gene match: 12. CDR1 MNHEY and CDR2 SVGAGI come from the germline V gene. The CDR3 region is CATQQRQGLTF. CDR3 coding DNA: TGTGCCACACAACAACGACAGGGTCTCACCTTC.

The genes are TRBV10-1 and TRBJ1-1, with 11 bases matching TRBD1. The CDR3 spans 14 residues. CDR1 WNHNN and CDR2 SYGVQD come from the germline V gene (reference sequence). The J segment lost 5 bases and the V segment lost 6 bases, leaving 5 bases of the junction unmatched. The CDR3 here is CASRAGTGGTEAFF. The DNA for the CDR3 is TGCGCCAGCAGAGCCGGGACAGGGGGAACTGAAGCTTTCTTT.

This chain's CDR3 is CASSLVANRYNEQFF. In DNA form, the CDR3 reads TGTGCCAGCAGCTTAGTCGCTAACAGATACAATGAGCAGTTCTTC. This rearrangement joins TRBV11-2 to TRBJ2-1; D is unresolved. Looked up from germline, CDR1 is SGHAT and CDR2 is FQNNGV. CDR3 length: 15 residues. Trimming removed 1 base from V and 4 bases from J, with 11 bases in between.

The chain joins TRBV7-2 to TRBJ2-3, with D possibly being TRBD2 (6 bases). From germline, CDR1 is SGHTA and CDR2 FQGNSA. The CDR3 spans 17 residues. Trimming pared 5 bases from V and 0 bases from J, leaving 18 bases between. This CDR3 is CASSPLGGPSSTDTQYF. CDR3 bases: TGTGCCAGCAGCCCCCTCGGGGGTCCCTCTAGCACAGATACGCAGTATTTT.

The chain couples TRBV7-2 to TRBJ2-5, with 9 bases identical to TRBD2. CDR1 and CDR2 from the germline V gene are SGHTA and FQGNSA. The CDR3 sequence is 16 residues long. The ends lost 1 base at V and 10 bases at J; junction bases unmatched: 13. The CDR3 coding sequence is TGTGCCAGCAGCTTAGACACTCCTCTAGCGGGACCAGGCCAGTACTTC. Its translation is CASSLDTPLAGPGQYF.

This sequence joins TRBV3-1 (or the pseudogene TRBV3-2) and TRBJ1-1; D is ambiguous. Trimming cost V 2 bases and J 3 bases, with 7 bases left between them. In germline, CDR1 is LGHDT, CDR2 YNNKEL (reference sequence). The CDR3 is 13 amino acids. Written as DNA, the CDR3 is TGTGCCAGCAGCCAATCCGGGGACACTGAAGCTTTCTTT. Protein: CASSQSGDTEAFF.

The genes are TRBV21-1 and TRBJ2-5; TRBD1 reflects the table's D call only, with no check against the DNA. TRBV21-1 is listed as a pseudogene. The CDR3 length is 17 residues. The CDR3 nucleotides read TGTGCCAGCAGCAAGCTCGCAGGGCACGCGCTAGAAGAGACCCAGTACTTC. This gives the protein CASSKLAGHALEETQYF.

J is TRBJ1-5 and V is TRBV5-1; possibly TRBD1 for D (5 bases). Trimming left V 4 bases short and J 0 bases short, with 17 bases between. This CDR3 spans 17 amino acids. Per germline, CDR1 SGHRS and CDR2 YFSETQ. The CDR3 nucleotides read TGCGCCAGCAGCCCCCGGAAGGGGCCCCATAGCAATCAGCCCCAGCATTTT. This encodes CASSPRKGPHSNQPQHF.

The rearrangement uses TRBV19 and TRBJ2-1; D possibly corresponds to TRBD2 (6 bases). This CDR3 comprises 14 residues. Germline V gene data show CDR1 as LNHDA and CDR2 as SQIVND (reference sequence). Trimming cost V 7 bases and J 1 base, with 11 bases left between them. The CDR3 DNA sequence: TGTGCCAGTAACGGAGGGTGGTCCTACAATGAGCAGTTCTTC. Translating it yields CASNGGWSYNEQFF.

The V and J genes are TRBV3-1 (or the pseudogene TRBV3-2) and TRBJ2-6, with 7 nucleotides matching TRBD1. This CDR3 spans 18 amino acids. The germline gives CDR1 LGHDT, CDR2 YNNKEL (reference sequence). After removal of 1 base from V and 1 base from J, the junction contained 7 bases not matched to a gene. CDR3 sequence: CASSQGQGMESGANVLTF. Here the CDR3 DNA reads TGTGCCAGCAGCCAAGGACAGGGAATGGAGTCTGGGGCCAACGTCCTGACTTTC.

The V and J genes are TRBV14 and TRBJ2-1, with TRBD1 identical over 10 bases. Germline loops: CDR1 SGHDN, CDR2 FVKESK. CDR3 length: 22 amino acids. The trim removed 4 bases at V and 0 bases at J, leaving 21 bases unmatched. DNA of the CDR3: TGTGCCAGCAGCCGACCGGGACAGGGGCTAGTATCGGGCCTAAGCTCCTACAATGAGCAGTTCTTC. Residues: CASSRPGQGLVSGLSSYNEQFF.

The rearrangement uses TRBV28 and TRBJ1-5, with D perhaps matching TRBD1 (5 bases). Per germline, CDR1 MDHEN and CDR2 SYDVKM. The CDR3 is 12 amino acids. The V end was cut by 2 bases, the J end by 8 bases, with 7 bases between. CDR3: CASSLQGKPQHF. The CDR3 DNA follows: TGTGCCAGCAGTTTACAGGGCAAGCCCCAGCATTTT. The full variable domain, its missing parts supplied by reference TRBV28 and TRBJ1-5, is DVKVTQSSRYLVKRTGEKVFLECVQDMDHENMFWYRQDPGLGLRLIYFSYDVKMKEKGDIPEGYSVSREKKERFSLILESASTNQTSMYLCASSLQGKPQHFGDGTRLSIL.

In its sample, this clone was seen once. The chain joins TRBV28 to TRBJ2-7, with 12 nucleotides matching TRBD2. The V and J ends lost 1 base and 7 bases, in that order; junction bases with no gene match: 8. The germline V gene has CDR1 MDHEN and CDR2 SYDVKM. The CDR3 consists of 16 residues. CDR3 sequence: CASSLSSGRAAWEQYF. The DNA of the CDR3 is TGTGCCAGCAGTTTATCTAGCGGGAGGGCCGCATGGGAGCAGTACTTC.

This chain joins TRBV6-1 and TRBJ1-1, with 8 nucleotides matching TRBD1. CDR3 length: 15 residues. J lost 3 bases, V lost 3 bases, and 6 bases had no gene match. Germline assignment: CDR1 MNHNS and CDR2 SASEGT. The CDR3 DNA reads as TGTGCCAGCAGTGACCCCCACAGGGGGGACACTGAAGCTTTCTTT. As protein: CASSDPHRGDTEAFF.

The CDR3 here is CACEGGEDYEQYF. For the CDR3, the DNA is TGTGCCTGTGAAGGGGGGGAGGACTACGAGCAGTACTTC. This rearrangement joins TRBV19 to TRBJ2-7; D perhaps matches TRBD2 (7 bases). Germline CDR1 is LNHDA and CDR2 is SQIVND (reference sequence). This CDR3 comprises 13 residues. With 11 bases removed from V and 3 bases from J, the gap between germline ends came to 17 bases.

V is TRBV27 and J is TRBJ2-1, with no clear D. Looked up from germline, CDR1 is MNHEY and CDR2 is SMNVEV (reference sequence). V was pared by 1 base and J by 3 bases, with 10 bases between. The CDR3 contains 15 residues. CDR3 region: CASSLFGQLYNEQFF. The CDR3 nucleotides are TGTGCCAGCAGTTTATTCGGTCAACTCTACAATGAGCAGTTCTTC.

The chain is built from TRBV5-4 and TRBJ2-7, with D perhaps matching TRBD1 (6 bases). The V and J ends lost 4 bases and 2 bases respectively, with 19 bases between them. CDR1 is SGHNT and CDR2 is YYREEE in the germline V gene (reference sequence). This CDR3 is built from 16 residues. The CDR3 sequence is CASSQPTGGRTYEQYF. The CDR3 DNA sequence: TGTGCCAGCAGCCAACCGACAGGTGGACGAACCTACGAGCAGTACTTC.

This sequence joins TRBV5-1 and TRBJ1-6, with 9 bases fitting TRBD1. V was pared by 0 bases and J by 0 bases, with 4 bases of the junction left unmatched. The germline gives CDR1 SGHRS, CDR2 YFSETQ. The CDR3 is made up of 18 amino acids. CDR3: CASSLGTGASSYNSPLHF. The CDR3 coding sequence is TGCGCCAGCAGCTTGGGGACAGGGGCGAGCTCCTATAATTCACCCCTCCACTTT.

The V and J genes are TRBV6-2 or TRBV6-3 and TRBJ2-1; 9 nucleotides agree with TRBD2. CDR1 is MNHEY and CDR2 is SVGEGT in the germline V gene. V lost 5 bases and J lost 10; bases outside the gene matches: 6. This CDR3 has 13 amino acids. In nucleotides, the CDR3 is TGTGCCAGCAGTCTTAGCGGGAGCAGGGAGCAGTTCTTC. This gives the protein CASSLSGSREQFF.

This clone was detected once. The V and J genes are TRBV7-3 and TRBJ2-1; 7 nucleotides align to TRBD1. This CDR3 is built from 13 residues. V gave up 4 bases and J gave up 9 bases; unmatched junction bases: 6. Germline V lookup: CDR1 SGHTA, CDR2 FQGTGA. The DNA of the CDR3 is TGTGCCAGCAGCTCCCCAGGGGGAAGTGAGCAGTTCTTC. Translated, it gives CASSSPGGSEQFF.